These T cell receptor beta chains were read from a single sample in a study of human T cells and chemical hapten exposure. Using its own MiXCR run on the RACE reads, TCRdb lists one record per CDR3 protein. Among about 110,000 distinct CDR3 sequences listed, roughly 12% were seen once. The sequences come from whole blood, collected in connection with sensitization to the hapten diphenylcyclopropenone (DPC). Receptors originate from a woman between 50 and 59 years old with alopecia areata. Some clones in this sample may be carry-over from other donors' samples. CDR3s include the opening cysteine and the closing phenylalanine or tryptophan. D genes are given only for firm matches. Some rows mark clone size as missing; the rest say once, few, many or name a class of expanded clone.

v_gene | d_gene | abundance | CDR3aa
TRBV20-1 | - | - | CSAPWDGTQYF
TRBV7-9 | TRBD1 | - | CASSLDQGAKAFF
TRBV6-2/TRBV6-3 | - | many | CASSYSSLRGASKETQYF
TRBV7-8 | TRBD2 | few | CASSLFLRGAPDTQYF
TRBV12-5 | TRBD1 | few | CASVLGQGGGEKLFF
TRBV7-2 | - | - | CASSLERVDTQYF
TRBV6-6 | TRBD1 | many | CASSYPGQGGNQPQHF
TRBV7-9 | TRBD2 | few | CASRKLAGIYNEQFF
TRBV4-3 | - | many | CASSQSTGVANEKLFF
TRBV12-3/TRBV12-4 | - | many | CASSLSIYEQYF
TRBV6-2/TRBV6-3 | - | - | CASSSAGSSGNTIYF
TRBV2 | - | - | CASREGQIEAFF
TRBV7-2 | - | - | CASSFEARTDTQYF
TRBV11-2 | - | few | CASSFRTGSNEQFF
TRBV29-1 | - | few | CSVEWRGKNTEAFF
TRBV29-1 | - | - | CTRRGPEQYF
TRBV28 | TRBD1 | few | CASSLDRQGAITDTQYF
TRBV6-9 | - | - | CASSYYKRGTGANVLTF
TRBV28 | - | - | CASRRQEASLHF
TRBV29-1 | TRBD1 | few | CSVGNRGNEQYF
TRBV2 | TRBD1 | few | CASSFDRGSNTGELFF
TRBV6-6 | - | - | CASREGGAGQPQHF
TRBV20-1 | - | - | CSAARGTGPQYF
TRBV2 | - | few | CASSEDGRNTGELFF
TRBV12-3/TRBV12-4 | TRBD1 | many | CASSPGGSLGETQYF
TRBV7-9 | - | - | CASSPVLGGTDTQYF
TRBV5-4 | - | few | CASSPANGETQYF
TRBV28 | - | - | CASTPPSALTLDTQYF
TRBV7-6 | TRBD1 | - | CASSLFICGTASLLEKLFF
TRBV18 | - | - | CASSPVGGLRSNQPQHF
TRBV20-1 | TRBD1 | - | CSAPTGVGNQPQHF
TRBV7-9 | - | few | CASGPPGTDTQYF
TRBV29-1 | - | - | CSVGEQGYGYTF
TRBV6-5 | TRBD1 | - | CASSHDRGRAEAFF
TRBV25-1 | - | - | CASRDASRRYTF
TRBV6-1 | TRBD1 | - | CASSPGQGAGLNTEAFF
TRBV7-2 | TRBD2 | few | CASRGLAGGIQYF
TRBV28 | - | - | CASSLIPSTGQYF
TRBV28 | - | - | CASSFDRLTDTQYF
TRBV7-9 | - | many | CASSSDGNIQYF
TRBV4-2 | - | many | CASSQDKSISGTGELFF
TRBV7-8 | - | - | CASSPSNGQYNSPLHF
TRBV7-6 | - | few | CASSFRDFSEQYF